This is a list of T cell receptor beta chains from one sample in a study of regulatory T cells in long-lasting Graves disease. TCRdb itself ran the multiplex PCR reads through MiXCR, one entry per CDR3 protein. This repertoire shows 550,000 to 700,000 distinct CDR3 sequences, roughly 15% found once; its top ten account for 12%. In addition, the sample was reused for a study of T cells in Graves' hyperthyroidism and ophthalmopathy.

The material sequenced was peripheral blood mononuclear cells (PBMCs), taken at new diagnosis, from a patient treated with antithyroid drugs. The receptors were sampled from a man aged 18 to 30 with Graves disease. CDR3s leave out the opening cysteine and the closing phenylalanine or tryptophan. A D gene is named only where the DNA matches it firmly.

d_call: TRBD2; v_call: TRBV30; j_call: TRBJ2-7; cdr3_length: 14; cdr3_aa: AWSVPPLAGSGEQY
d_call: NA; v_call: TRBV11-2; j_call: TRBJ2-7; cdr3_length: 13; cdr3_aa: ASSPRVVNFYEQY
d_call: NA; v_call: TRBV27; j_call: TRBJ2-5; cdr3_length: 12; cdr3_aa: ASRGGGKRETQY
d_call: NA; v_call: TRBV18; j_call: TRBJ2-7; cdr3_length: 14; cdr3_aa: ASSPLSAGNSYEQY
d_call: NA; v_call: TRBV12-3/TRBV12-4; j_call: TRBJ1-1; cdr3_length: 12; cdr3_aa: ASSDLSFNTEAF
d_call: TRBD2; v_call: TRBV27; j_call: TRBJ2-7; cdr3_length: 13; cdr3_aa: ASTKTSGRSYEQY
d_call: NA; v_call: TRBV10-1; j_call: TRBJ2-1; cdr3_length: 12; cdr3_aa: ARNHEGTGCEQF
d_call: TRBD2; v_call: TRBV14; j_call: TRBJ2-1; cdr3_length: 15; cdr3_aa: ASSQIRTSGIDNEQF
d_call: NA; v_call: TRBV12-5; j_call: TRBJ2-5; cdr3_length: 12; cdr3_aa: ASGPRGGEETQY
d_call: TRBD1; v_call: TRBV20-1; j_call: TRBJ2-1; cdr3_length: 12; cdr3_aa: SARLGQGRAEQF
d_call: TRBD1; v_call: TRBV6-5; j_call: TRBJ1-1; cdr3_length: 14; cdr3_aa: ASSSDRGRGWTEAF
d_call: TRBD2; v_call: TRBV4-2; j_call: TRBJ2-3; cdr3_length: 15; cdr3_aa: ASSQGTRGSGTDTQY
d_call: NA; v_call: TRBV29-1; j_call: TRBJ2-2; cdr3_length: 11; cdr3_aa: STTGEGTGELF
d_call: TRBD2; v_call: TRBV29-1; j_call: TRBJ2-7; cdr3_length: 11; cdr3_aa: SVETSATYEQY
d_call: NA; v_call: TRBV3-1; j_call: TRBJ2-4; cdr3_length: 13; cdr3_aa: ASSQDGSSVHIQY
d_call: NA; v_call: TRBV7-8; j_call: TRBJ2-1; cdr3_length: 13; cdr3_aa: ATTAEAGAYDEQF
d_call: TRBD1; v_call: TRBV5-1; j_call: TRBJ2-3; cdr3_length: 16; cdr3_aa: ASSLEVWDRRSTDTQY
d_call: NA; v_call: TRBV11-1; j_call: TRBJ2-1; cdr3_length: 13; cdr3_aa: ASSLALASFDEQF
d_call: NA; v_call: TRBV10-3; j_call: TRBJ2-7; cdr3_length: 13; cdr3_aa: AISERVAGPYEQY
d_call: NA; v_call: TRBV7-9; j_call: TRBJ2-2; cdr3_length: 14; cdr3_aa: ASSSNYHMNTGELF
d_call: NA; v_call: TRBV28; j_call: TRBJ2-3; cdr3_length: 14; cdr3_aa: ASSLPPQGNTDTQY
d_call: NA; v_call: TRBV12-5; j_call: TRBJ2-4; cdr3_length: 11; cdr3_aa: ARRAGAKNIQY
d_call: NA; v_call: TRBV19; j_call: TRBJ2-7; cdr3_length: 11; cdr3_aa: ASSGGASYEQY
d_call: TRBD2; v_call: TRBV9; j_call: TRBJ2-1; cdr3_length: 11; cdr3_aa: ASSAGTRDEQF
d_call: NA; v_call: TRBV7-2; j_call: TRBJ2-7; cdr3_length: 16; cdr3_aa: ASTTRGGGAGGGYEQY
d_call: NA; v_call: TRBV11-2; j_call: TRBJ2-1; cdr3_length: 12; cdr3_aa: ASSLNPLGDEQF
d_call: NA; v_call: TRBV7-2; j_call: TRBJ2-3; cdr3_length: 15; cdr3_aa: ASSLARKIGYVDTQY
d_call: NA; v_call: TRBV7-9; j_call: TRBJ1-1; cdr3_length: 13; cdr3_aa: ASSRRTGGNTEAF
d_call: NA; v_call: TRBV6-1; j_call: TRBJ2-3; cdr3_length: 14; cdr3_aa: ASSETGIKGSDTQY
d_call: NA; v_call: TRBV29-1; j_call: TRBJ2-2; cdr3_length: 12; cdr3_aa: SVGEGANTGELF
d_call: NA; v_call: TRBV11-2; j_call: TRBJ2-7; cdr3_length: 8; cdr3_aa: ASAVYEQY
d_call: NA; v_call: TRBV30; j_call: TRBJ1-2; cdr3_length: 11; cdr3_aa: AWSWEANYGYT
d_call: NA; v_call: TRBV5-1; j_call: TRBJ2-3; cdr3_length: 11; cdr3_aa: ATQGPLGDTQY
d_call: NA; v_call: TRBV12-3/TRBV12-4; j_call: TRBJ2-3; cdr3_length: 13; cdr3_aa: ASSFTGTSTDTQY
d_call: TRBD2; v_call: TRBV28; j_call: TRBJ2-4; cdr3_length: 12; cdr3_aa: ASSLGGYKNIQY
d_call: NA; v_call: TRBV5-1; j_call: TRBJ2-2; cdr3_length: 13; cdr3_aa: ASSRAASNTGELF
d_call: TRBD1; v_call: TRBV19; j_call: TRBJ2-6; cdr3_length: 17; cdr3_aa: ASSTKRQGGSSGANVLT
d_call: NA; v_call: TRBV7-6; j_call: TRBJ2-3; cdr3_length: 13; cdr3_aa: ASSGEGQGTDTQY
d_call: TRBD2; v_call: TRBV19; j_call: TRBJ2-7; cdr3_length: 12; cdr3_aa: ASSISGPSYEQY
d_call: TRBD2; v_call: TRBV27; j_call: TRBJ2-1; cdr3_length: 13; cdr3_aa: ASSFSSGSYNEQF
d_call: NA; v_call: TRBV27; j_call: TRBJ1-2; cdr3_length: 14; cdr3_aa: ASSPRIGGAHYGYT
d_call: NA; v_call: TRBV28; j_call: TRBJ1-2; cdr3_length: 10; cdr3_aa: ASSNPGRGYA
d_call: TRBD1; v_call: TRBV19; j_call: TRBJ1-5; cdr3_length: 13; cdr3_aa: ASKASQGRNQPQH
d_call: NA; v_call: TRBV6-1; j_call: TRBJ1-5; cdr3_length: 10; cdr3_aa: ASTEGYQPQH
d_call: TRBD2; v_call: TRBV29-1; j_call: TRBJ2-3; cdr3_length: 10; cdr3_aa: SVGTSRDTQY
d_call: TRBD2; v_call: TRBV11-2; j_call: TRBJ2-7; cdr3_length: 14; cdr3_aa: ASEGLAGYNSYEQY
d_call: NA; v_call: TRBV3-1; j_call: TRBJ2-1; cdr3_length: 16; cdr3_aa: ASSQEGARALSYNEQF
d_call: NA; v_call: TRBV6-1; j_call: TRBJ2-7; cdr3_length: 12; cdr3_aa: ASSLEHGPLGQY
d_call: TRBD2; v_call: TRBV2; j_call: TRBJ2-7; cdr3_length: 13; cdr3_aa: ASSEDSGRVSEQY
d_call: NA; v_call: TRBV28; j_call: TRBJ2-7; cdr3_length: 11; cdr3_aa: ASSLLASYEQY
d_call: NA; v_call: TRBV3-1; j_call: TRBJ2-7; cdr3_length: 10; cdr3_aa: ASSRRVDGQY
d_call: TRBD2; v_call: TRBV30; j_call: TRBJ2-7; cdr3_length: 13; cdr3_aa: AWSVGLAANYEQY
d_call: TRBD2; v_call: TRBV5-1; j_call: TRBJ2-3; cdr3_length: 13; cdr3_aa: ASSLATSGTDTQY
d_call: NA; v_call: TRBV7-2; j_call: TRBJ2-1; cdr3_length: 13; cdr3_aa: ASSFRMIAAHEQF
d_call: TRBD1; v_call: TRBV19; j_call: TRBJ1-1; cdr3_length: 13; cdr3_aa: ASDRAILGNTEAF
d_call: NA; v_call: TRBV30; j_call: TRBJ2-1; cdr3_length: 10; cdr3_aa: AWSAHINEQF
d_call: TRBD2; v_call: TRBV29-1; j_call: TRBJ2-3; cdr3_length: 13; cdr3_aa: SVEEAGTSTDTQY
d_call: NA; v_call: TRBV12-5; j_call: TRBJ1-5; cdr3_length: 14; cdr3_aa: ASGLVLGQNHQPQH
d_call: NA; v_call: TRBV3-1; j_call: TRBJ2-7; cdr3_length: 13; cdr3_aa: ASSQDHRGFDEQY